This TCR beta chain was documented in a study of cytomegalovirus exposure and HLA in healthy donors. A single count supports this clone. Its matching antigen is unknown. Study-wide points: Rare TCR sequences predominated, though certain public TCRs were found in many donors. It was confirmed in vitro that a few of the CMV-associated chains were specific for CMV antigens. Some TCR beta chains (around 180 of them) were listed as cytomegalovirus-associated.

TCRdb's table, derived via immunoSEQ multiplex PCR, lists solely in-frame clones and lacks some. The sample has 82,000 or so clones; 85% to 95% are singletons. The donors were members of the validation cohort, which comprised 120 subjects and was separate from the first cohort of roughly 700 subjects. The clonotype was recovered from a woman aged 18-29 years in good health and CMV-seronegative. Input material: PBMCs.

The CDR3 nucleotides are TGTGCCAGCAGCCTATCTGGAGGGGCCGTAGAGACCCAGTACTTC. Translated, it gives CASSLSGGAVETQYF. The V call is TRBV7-2, the J call TRBJ2-5; tentative D call: TRBD2 (6 bases). V was pared by 5 bases and J by 4 bases, with 17 bases between. The CDR3 is made up of 15 amino acids. Per the germline V gene, CDR1 is SGHTA and CDR2 is FQGNSA.